These T cell receptor beta chains were read from a single sample in a study of cytomegalovirus exposure and HLA in healthy donors. The protocol was immunoSEQ multiplex PCR, while the TCRdb copy is restricted to in-frame clones and leaves out a portion. The sample data list around 190,000 clones. Sequences were obtained from PBMCs. These receptors were obtained from a woman in her 30s in good health and CMV-seropositive. Each CDR3 is given with its conserved first and last residue. Fields, in order: D gene, J gene, V gene, CDR3 length, CDR3 protein, CDR3 DNA. D genes are given only for firm matches.

D: NA; J: TRBJ2-1; V: TRBV19; length: 12; CDR3: CASSGTYNEQFF; DNA: TGTGCCAGTAGCGGGACTTACAATGAGCAGTTCTTC
D: TRBD2; J: TRBJ2-1; V: TRBV15; length: 15; CDR3: CATSADLAGGNEQFF; DNA: TGTGCCACCAGCGCGGACCTAGCGGGGGGCAATGAGCAGTTCTTC
D: TRBD2; J: TRBJ2-3; V: TRBV29-1; length: 15; CDR3: CSVGGLADFTDTQYF; DNA: TGCAGCGTTGGAGGACTAGCGGATTTCACAGATACGCAGTATTTT
D: NA; J: TRBJ2-7; V: TRBV19; length: 13; CDR3: CARTFRVPHEQYF; DNA: TGTGCCAGGACATTCAGGGTTCCCCACGAGCAGTACTTC
D: TRBD1; J: TRBJ1-5; V: TRBV29-1; length: 13; CDR3: CSVGDRSYQPQHF; DNA: TGCAGCGTGGGGGACAGGTCGTATCAGCCCCAGCATTTT
D: NA; J: TRBJ2-2; V: TRBV5-6; length: 15; CDR3: CASSWDLGVSGELFF; DNA: TGTGCCAGCAGCTGGGACTTGGGGGTCTCCGGGGAGCTGTTTTTT
D: TRBD2; J: TRBJ2-7; V: TRBV10-2; length: 14; CDR3: CASRGGSLSYEQYF; DNA: TGCGCCAGCAGGGGCGGGAGCCTCTCCTACGAGCAGTACTTC
D: TRBD1; J: TRBJ1-1; V: TRBV18; length: 14; CDR3: CASSRGLGNTEAFF; DNA: TGTGCCAGCTCGAGGGGGCTTGGGAACACTGAAGCTTTCTTT
D: TRBD2; J: TRBJ2-3; V: TRBV5-6; length: 14; CDR3: CASSSSGRADTQYF; DNA: TGTGCCAGCAGCTCCAGCGGGAGGGCAGATACGCAGTATTTT
D: NA; J: TRBJ2-2; V: TRBV9; length: 13; CDR3: CASSVSRAGELFF; DNA: TGTGCCAGCAGCGTATCGCGGGCCGGGGAGCTGTTTTTT
D: NA; J: TRBJ2-3; V: TRBV28; length: 15; CDR3: CASSLRGTRTDTQYF; DNA: TGTGCCAGCAGTTTGCGCGGGACTCGCACAGATACGCAGTATTTT
D: TRBD2; J: TRBJ2-3; V: TRBV9; length: 17; CDR3: CASSVIQGAGVSDTQYF; DNA: TGTGCCAGCAGCGTGATCCAGGGAGCGGGAGTTTCAGATACGCAGTATTTT
D: NA; J: TRBJ1-2; V: TRBV21-1; length: 19; CDR3: CASSVWRVWRTSANYGYTF; DNA: TGTGCCAGCAGTGTATGGAGGGTCTGGCGGACATCAGCTAACTATGGCTACACCTTC
D: NA; J: TRBJ1-2; V: TRBV19; length: 13; CDR3: CASSTQINYGYTF; DNA: TGTGCCAGTAGTACGCAGATTAACTATGGCTACACCTTC
D: TRBD1; J: TRBJ2-7; V: TRBV5-1; length: 21; CDR3: CASSLAYVSPITTGASYEQYF; DNA: TGCGCCAGCAGCTTGGCCTATGTGAGCCCAATAACTACAGGGGCCTCCTACGAGCAGTACTTC
D: TRBD2; J: TRBJ2-1; V: TRBV10-1; length: 15; CDR3: CASSEPGTSRGEQFF; DNA: TGCGCCAGCAGTGAGCCGGGGACTAGCAGGGGTGAGCAGTTCTTC